This TCR beta chain was profiled in a study of T-cell memory formation after mild COVID-19 (dated by TCRdb to about 2021). Some background on the complete study: Most TCR sequence clusters were specific to one of the two donors. In two donors, T-cell clones that expanded and contracted after mild COVID-19 were followed by sequencing TCRalpha and TCRbeta repertoires longitudinally. The cohort was made up of two young adult volunteers, one female and one male, who were previously healthy. Points the paper makes about the study in general: SARS-CoV-2 specificity was not confirmed for the second-wave clones peaking on day 37. Some responding clones were detected in pre-infection memory, which suggested that pre-existing cross-reactive memory T cells had joined the SARS-CoV-2 response. Only a couple of mild cases were covered in the study, and larger cohorts including severe cases with pre-infection samples were considered necessary. Balanced CD4/CD8 phenotypes were observed for clones contracting from day 15 to 85, whereas a bias towards CD4+ was observed for a second wave of clones expanding from day 15 to 37. Contracting CD4+ clones appeared mostly in the CM and EM memory subsets, whereas CD8+ clones were enriched in EMRA.

Sequencing was performed on an Illumina NovaSeq 6000. Using 5'RACE with constant-segment primers, TCRalpha and TCRbeta cDNA libraries were constructed, with sample barcodes and unique molecular identifiers added in the process. RNA was extracted from every sample with Trizol reagent. Library amplification was performed in two PCR steps, and a second sample barcode and Illumina TruSeq adapters were introduced in the second step. Libraries were sequenced on an Illumina NovaSeq with 2 x 150 bp paired-end reads. Regarding the original processing steps: With migec v1.2.7, reads were demultiplexed and then collapsed into UMI-guided consensus sequences. Using mixcr v2.1.11, the UMI consensuses were aligned to TRA and TRB V and J templates and assembled into clonotypes. Clonotypes were classified as expanded or contracted when called significant by both edgeR and NoisET, with noise models trained on biological replicates. For edgeR calls, the cutoffs were a false discovery rate-adjusted p below 0.01 and a log2 fold-change threshold of 1. As an exploratory analysis of dynamics, max-normalized trajectories of the 1000 most abundant clonotypes were examined with PCA combined with hierarchical clustering. Separately sequenced CD4+ and CD8+ repertoires were used to assign a CD4 or CD8 phenotype to each responding clone. The public reads were run again by TCRdb, first through fastp at Q25 and then through MiXCR, and only productive beta chains were kept. Entries are consolidated by CDR3 protein sequence, retaining the most common genes and DNA. It is TCRdb's table, rather than the study itself, that gives the V and J calls and clone size. The sample table contains approximately 270,000 distinct CDR3 sequences; only one count was recorded for about 17% of them. Clones ranked in the top ten supply roughly 24% of the sample.

The germline V gene provides CDR1 SGHRS and CDR2 YFSETQ. There are 13 amino acids in the CDR3, from cysteine to phenylalanine inclusive. Just CDR3 DNA is preserved here, 39 bases in frame from base 1. V loses 6 bases of germline sequence and J loses 6 bases, and the interval between the two ends is 15 bases. In this sample, this clonotype turned up many times. The antigen this receptor binds is unknown. Base qualities were left out, and no much larger clone turns up one base away. Ficoll-Paque density gradient centrifugation was used to isolate PBMCs. The V and J segments used are TRBV5-1 and TRBJ1-2; a tentative D match to TRBD1 spans 6 bases. The sequence was collected from a young man who had mild COVID-19 (a few samples of this study predate the infection). The sample titles of this study are shuffled in the database, so cell type and time point are left out; the donor was told from shared clones. What was sequenced was PBMCs or a T cell subset sorted from them (not recorded which). The CDR3 is CASTGPGGHGYTF. The nucleotide sequence reads as follows: TGCGCCAGCACCGGACCCGGGGGCCATGGCTACACCTTC.